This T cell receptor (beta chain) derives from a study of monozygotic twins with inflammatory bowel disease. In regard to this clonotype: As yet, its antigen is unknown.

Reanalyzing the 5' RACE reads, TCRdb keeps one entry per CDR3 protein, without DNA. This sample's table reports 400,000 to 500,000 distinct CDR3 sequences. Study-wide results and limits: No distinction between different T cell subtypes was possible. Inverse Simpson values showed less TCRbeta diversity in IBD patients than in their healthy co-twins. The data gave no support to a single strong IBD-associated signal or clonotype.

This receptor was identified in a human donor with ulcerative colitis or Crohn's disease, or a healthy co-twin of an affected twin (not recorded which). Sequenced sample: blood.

The CDR3 spells CASSSVDSFSGNTIYF. The V gene is TRBV5-6, the J gene TRBJ1-3; the TCRdb D gene call, TRBD1, has no DNA to confirm it. Germline CDR1 reads SGHDT; CDR2 reads YYEEEE. The CDR3 runs to 16 residues.